This TCR beta chain was recorded in a study of blood T cell repertoires in COVID-19. Across the study: PBMCs, B-cell-depleted T cells, or T cells provided the cDNA or gDNA that made up the material.

Libraries were prepared by immunoSEQ multiplex PCR; TCRdb keeps only in-frame clonotypes and omits some of them. The top ten clones hold approximately 8.8% of a sample with about 50,000 clones, under 85% of them seen once. This TCR derives from a man in his sixties with acute or convalescent COVID-19. The sequenced sample consisted of peripheral blood.

The CDR3, as DNA: TGTGCCAGCAGCCCCGCTAGCGGGGGGACCGGGGAGCTGTTTTTT. It encodes CASSPASGGTGELFF. The rearrangement joins TRBV27 to TRBJ2-2; 11 bases are shared with TRBD2. Trimming at V came to 6 bases and at J to 5 bases, leaving 5 bases not matched to a gene. The CDR3 sequence is 15 residues long. Per the germline V gene, CDR1 is MNHEY and CDR2 is SMNVEV (reference sequence).